This T cell receptor beta chain is from a study of cytomegalovirus exposure and HLA in healthy donors. Study details: In a previous analysis, approximately 110 million unique TCR beta sequences were found from 150 million to 200 million T cells. Study results and limitations: As was reported, the HLA-A and HLA-B alleles of most subjects were accurately predicted from TCR beta sequences. A later analysis reportedly found fewer N-insertions in an Asian-associated ancestry cluster than the roughly 670-donor mean. In a later analysis, TCR beta V- and J-gene trimming was associated with a missense DCLRE1C variant.

It was with 60 Vbeta and 13 Jbeta primers that the PCR ran. The table came from immunoSEQ multiplex PCR; TCRdb's copy has only in-frame clones and leaves some out. The sample shows roughly 100,000 clones, approximately 69% of them seen only once. V gave up 3 bases and J gave up 4 bases; unmatched junction bases: 6. Germline V gene data show CDR1 as LNHDA and CDR2 as SQIVND (reference sequence). The CDR3 loop spans 14 amino acids. In the case of this clone: Its antigen is unknown.

The chain is built from TRBV19 and TRBJ2-7; 7 bases line up with TRBD1. The sequencing input was PBMCs. The sequence was obtained from a young man in good health and CMV-seronegative. The CDR3 sequence is CASSIAGGLYEQYF. CDR3 DNA sequence: TGTGCCAGTAGTATTGCAGGGGGATTATACGAGCAGTACTTC.